The clone carrying this T cell receptor beta chain appeared many times. Its antigen remains unidentified. TCRdb analysed the 5' RACE reads with MiXCR anew, one entry per CDR3 protein. Of around 550,000 distinct CDR3 sequences in the sample, roughly 15% are singletons; the top ten hold less than 0.5%. This sample is part of a study of identical twins. Study conclusions and caveats: High-abundance cord blood beta clonotypes had fewer insertions; memory repertoires showed none.

The CDR3 sequence is 16 residues long. From germline, CDR1 is WSHSY and CDR2 SAAADI. V shed 3 bases and J 9 bases; nucleotides not matched to a gene: 13. The data also belong to a second study, concerning yellow fever vaccine responses in identical twins.

This receptor was obtained from a woman aged 18-29 years in good health. The chain carries TRBV10-2 and TRBJ2-1, with TRBD1 identical over 8 bases. The material sequenced was CD4+ T cells sorted from blood. In DNA, the CDR3 is TGCGCCAGCAGTGAATCGGGACGGACAGGGAACGGTGAGCAGTTCTTC. This encodes CASSESGRTGNGEQFF.